This entry lists 13 T cell receptor beta chains sequenced from one sample in a study of blood T cell repertoires in COVID-19. Method: immunoSEQ multiplex PCR; TCRdb's copy keeps in-frame clones and lacks some. Of 360,000 or so clones in the sample, less than 90% were seen once. The sample was PBMCs or T cells enriched from blood (not recorded which). Receptors originate from a woman younger than 45 who had recovered from COVID-19.

The chain employs TRBV29-1 and TRBJ2-7, with 9 bases matching TRBD1. This CDR3 contains 14 residues. Per the germline V gene, CDR1 is SQVTM and CDR2 is ANQGSEA. The junction had 10 bases not matched to a gene; V was cut back by 7 bases and J by 3 bases. The CDR3 sequence: CSARAGTGNYEQYF. Here the CDR3 DNA reads TGCAGCGCTAGAGCCGGGACAGGGAACTACGAGCAGTACTTC.

CDR3 region: CASSLPSAGAPYEQYF. The CDR3 coding sequence is TGTGCCAGCAGCCTCCCGTCGGCGGGGGCGCCCTACGAGCAGTACTTC. The chain recombines TRBV7-9 with TRBJ2-7; the D gene is possibly TRBD2 (7 bases). This CDR3 has 16 amino acids. Germline V lookup: CDR1 SEHNR, CDR2 FQNEAQ (reference sequence). V lost 5 bases and J 2 bases, leaving 19 bases between the germline ends.

This chain connects TRBV7-9 to TRBJ1-1; TRBD1 matches 10 bases. V gave up 5 bases and J gave up 6 bases; unmatched junction bases: 9. The CDR3 has 15 amino acids. Germline V gene data show CDR1 as SEHNR and CDR2 as FQNEAQ (reference sequence). CDR3 in amino acids: CASSHTGQGLAEAFF. The CDR3 DNA is TGTGCCAGCAGCCACACGGGACAGGGGCTCGCTGAAGCTTTCTTT.

The rearrangement links TRBV2 to TRBJ1-1; the D gene is possibly TRBD1 (6 bases). V shed 3 bases and J shed 2 bases, with 10 bases lying between them. CDR3 size: 14 residues. CDR1 SNHLY and CDR2 FYNNEI come from the germline V gene. The CDR3 nucleotides are TGTGCCAGCAGTGATGGCAGGGGCAACACTGAAGCTTTCTTT. Its translation: CASSDGRGNTEAFF.

The gene calls are TRBV13 and TRBJ2-7; 7 bases match TRBD1. Per germline, CDR1 PRHDT and CDR2 FYEKMQ (reference sequence). CDR3 length: 15 residues. Trimming took 6 bases from V and 1 from J; bases not matched to a gene: 9. The CDR3 DNA reads as TGTGCCAGCAGGCTAACAGGGGTTTCGTCCTACGAGCAGTACTTC. Protein product: CASRLTGVSSYEQYF.

V and J are TRBV9 and TRBJ2-7, with 10 bases identical to TRBD1. This CDR3 is built from 13 residues. Losses at the gene ends were 4 bases for V and 4 bases for J; bases not matched to a gene: 2. The germline V gene has CDR1 SGDLS and CDR2 YYNGEE. CDR3 coding DNA: TGTGCCAGCAGCCCGGGACAGGGGTACGAGCAGTACTTC. It codes for CASSPGQGYEQYF.

The J gene is TRBJ2-2, the V gene TRBV5-4; 12 bases map to TRBD1. Germline V CDR1 and CDR2: SGHNT, YYREEE (reference sequence). The CDR3 totals 16 residues. V shed 4 bases and J 7 bases; nucleotides not matched to a gene: 8. DNA of the CDR3: TGTGCCAGCAGCCGGGGACAGGGGGCTAAGGTCGGGGAGCTGTTTTTT. This gives the protein CASSRGQGAKVGELFF.

The rearrangement joins TRBV5-5 to TRBJ1-5; TRBD1 agrees at 7 bases. This CDR3 has 15 amino acids. V was clipped by 0 bases and J by 9 bases; unmatched bases: 9. Germline assignment: CDR1 SGHKS and CDR2 YYEKEE (reference sequence). The CDR3 here is CASSLDGQAFGPQHF. CDR3 bases: TGTGCCAGCAGCTTGGATGGACAGGCCTTCGGGCCCCAGCATTTT.

The chain joins TRBV7-2 to TRBJ2-7, with 8 bases that match TRBD2. The germline V gene has CDR1 SGHTA and CDR2 FQGNSA. The CDR3 extends over 13 amino acids. The junction had 7 bases not matched to a gene; V was cut back by 5 bases and J by 7 bases. CDR3 sequence: CASSRTSLREQYF. The CDR3 DNA follows: TGTGCCAGCAGCCGGACTAGCCTTCGGGAGCAGTACTTC.

The V and J genes are TRBV2 and TRBJ1-1; 9 nucleotides align to TRBD1. The CDR3 extends over 13 amino acids. The V and J ends lost 6 bases and 5 bases, in that order; junction bases with no gene match: 4. Germline CDR1 reads SNHLY; CDR2 reads FYNNEI. The CDR3 loop reads CASRDDRGTEAFF. CDR3 coding DNA: TGTGCCAGCAGGGATGACAGGGGGACTGAAGCTTTCTTT.

The chain links TRBV7-9 to TRBJ1-1; no clear D. From germline, CDR1 is SEHNR and CDR2 FQNEAQ (reference sequence). Trimming shortened V by 3 bases and J by 2 bases, and 10 bases separated the two germline ends. This CDR3 is 14 amino acids long. The CDR3 DNA reads TGTGCCAGCAGCTTTGGACTCCTTAACACTGAAGCTTTCTTT. Its protein is CASSFGLLNTEAFF.

V usage is TRBV19 and J usage is TRBJ1-1; D is unresolved. Germline-derived CDR1 and CDR2 are LNHDA and SQIVND (reference sequence). Trimming cost V 6 bases and J 0 bases, with 8 bases left between them. The length of the CDR3 is 13 residues. The CDR3 sequence is CASSHGVNTEAFF. In DNA form, the CDR3 reads TGTGCCAGTAGCCACGGGGTGAACACTGAAGCTTTCTTT.

V is TRBV7-9 and J is TRBJ1-3, with TRBD1 identical over 8 bases. V gave up 5 bases and J gave up 4 bases; unmatched junction bases: 7. The CDR3 covers 15 residues. Germline assignment: CDR1 SEHNR and CDR2 FQNEAQ (reference sequence). CDR3 sequence: CASSTTGGYGNTIYF. The CDR3 DNA is TGTGCCAGCAGCACAACAGGGGGATACGGAAACACCATATATTTT.